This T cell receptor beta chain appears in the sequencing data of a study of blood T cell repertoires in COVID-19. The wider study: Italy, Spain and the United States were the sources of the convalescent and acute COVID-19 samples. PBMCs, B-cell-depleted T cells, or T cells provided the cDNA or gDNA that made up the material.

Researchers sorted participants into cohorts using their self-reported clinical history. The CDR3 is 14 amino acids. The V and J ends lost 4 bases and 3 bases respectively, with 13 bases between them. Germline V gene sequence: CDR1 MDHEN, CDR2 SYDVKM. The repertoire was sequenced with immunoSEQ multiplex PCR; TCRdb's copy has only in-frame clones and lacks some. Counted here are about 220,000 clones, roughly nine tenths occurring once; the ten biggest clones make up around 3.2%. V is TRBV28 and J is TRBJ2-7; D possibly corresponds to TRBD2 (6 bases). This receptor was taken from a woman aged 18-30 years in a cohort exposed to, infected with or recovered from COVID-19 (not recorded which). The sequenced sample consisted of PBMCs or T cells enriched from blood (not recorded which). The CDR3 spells CASSWAGKSYEQYF. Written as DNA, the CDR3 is TGTGCCAGCAGTTGGGCGGGAAAGAGCTACGAGCAGTACTTC.